A single sample gave rise to the 29 T cell receptor beta chains below, sequenced in a study of T cell clonality in common variable immunodeficiency. Sequencing was performed with immunoSEQ multiplex PCR; in TCRdb, only in-frame clones are kept and a portion is missing. Listed for the sample are some 52,000 clones, none seen a single time. The sequencing sample was made of peripheral blood mononuclear cells. Receptor source: a person between 18 and 69 years old in good health.

This clone was seen repeatedly, ten times or more. Read data end 3 residues before the CDR3 end; the end is taken from the germline J gene. V usage is TRBV6-2 or TRBV6-3 and J usage is TRBJ2-3, with D perhaps TRBD1 (6 bases). Looked up from germline, CDR1 is MNHEY and CDR2 is SVGEGT. The CDR3 is 16 residues long. The part of the CDR3 DNA that was read is TGTGCCAGCAGTTACGGGGCAGGGGCGATGGAAGAGACG. Its translation: CASSYGAGAMEET. The entire CDR3 protein reads CASSYGAGAMEETQYF.

There are a few counts of this clone. The observed sequence ends 3 residues before the CDR3 terminus, with the missing tail filled in from the germline J gene. The chain has TRBV7-3 and TRBJ1-2; D not resolved. There are 15 residues in the CDR3. Germline V gene lookup returns CDR1 SGHTA and CDR2 FQGTGA. CDR3 bases read: TGTGCCAGCAGCCCGAATAGCGGATTCACAGATACC. It translates to CASSPNSGFTDT. The CDR3, in full, reads CASSPNSGFTDTYTF.

This clone was detected many times. The read falls 3 residues short of the CDR3 end, and the missing part is taken from the germline J gene. V and J are TRBV10-3 and TRBJ1-4; TRBD1 matches 8 bases. The germline gives CDR1 ENHRY, CDR2 SYGVKD. The V segment lost 2 bases and the J segment 4 bases; nucleotides outside the gene matches: 6. The CDR3 is 16 amino acids. The CDR3: CAISERPGGLNEKLFF. The sequenced CDR3 bases are TGTGCCATCAGTGAGCGGCCAGGGGGCCTTAATGAAAAA.

This clone was picked up many times. The sequenced fragment ends 3 residues before the CDR3 boundary, so the rest is inferred from the germline J gene. The chain links TRBV20-1 to TRBJ1-1, with D possibly being TRBD1 (6 bases). Trimming left V 0 bases short and J 0 bases short, with 8 bases between. Per the germline V gene, CDR1 is DFQATT and CDR2 is SNEGSKA (reference sequence). This CDR3 has 14 residues. Incomplete CDR3 DNA: TGCAGTGCTAGAGATCAGGGGCTGAACACTGAA. This encodes CSARDQGLNTE. The full CDR3 protein reads CSARDQGLNTEAFF.

This clone was seen ten or more times. The sequenced fragment ends 3 residues before the CDR3 boundary, so the rest is inferred from the germline J gene. This sequence joins TRBV7-2 and TRBJ2-5; D perhaps matches TRBD2 (6 bases). The CDR3 extends over 14 amino acids. V shed 4 bases and J shed 0 bases, with 9 bases lying between them. Germline assignment: CDR1 SGHTA and CDR2 FQGNSA. The CDR3 is CASSSLADQETQYF. CDR3 DNA, as far as it was read: TGTGCCAGCAGCTCGTTAGCGGACCAAGAGACC. Supplemented by reference TRBV7-2 and TRBJ2-5, the full variable domain reads GAGVSQSPSNKVTEKGKDVELRCDPISGHTALYWYRQSLGQGLEFLIYFQGNSAPDKSGLPSDRFSAERTGGSVSTLTIQRTQQEDSAVYLCASSSLADQETQYFGPGTRLLVL.

Many counts were recorded for this clone. The read gets to within 3 residues of the CDR3 end, and the germline J gene fills in the rest. The chain joins TRBV19 to TRBJ2-2, with D perhaps matching TRBD1 (6 bases). With 3 bases removed from V and 5 bases from J, the gap between germline ends came to 19 bases. The germline V gene has CDR1 LNHDA and CDR2 SQIVND (reference sequence). This CDR3 is 17 amino acids long. The sequenced part of the CDR3 DNA is TGTGCCAGTAGTATCTCGGGCAGTTTAGGGGGAACCGGGGAG. It yields the protein CASSISGSLGGTGE. The whole CDR3 reads CASSISGSLGGTGELFF.

This clone has a count of ten or more. The read falls 3 residues short of the CDR3 end, and the missing part is taken from the germline J gene. This chain links TRBV11-3 with TRBJ2-1; TRBD2 aligns across 8 bases. CDR3 size: 15 residues. The ends lost 3 bases at V and 2 bases at J; junction bases unmatched: 3. CDR1 and CDR2 from the germline V gene are SGHNT and YENEEA. The CDR3 bases that were read are TGTGCCAGCAGCTTGACGGGACTAGCCTACAATGAG. Translating gives CASSLTGLAYNE. The entire CDR3 sequence reads CASSLTGLAYNEQFF.

This clone appeared many times. The read ends 3 residues before the CDR3 terminus; that terminus is restored from the germline J gene. The genes are TRBV19 and TRBJ2-5, with D possibly TRBD1 on 6 matching bases. Per the germline V gene, CDR1 is LNHDA and CDR2 is SQIVND (reference sequence). The germline V and J ends were trimmed by 5 bases and 5 bases, with 9 bases remaining between them. This CDR3 has 12 residues. Incomplete CDR3 DNA: TGTGCCAGTAGTGAGGGGGACGAGACC. Its translation is CASSEGDET. In full, the CDR3 is CASSEGDETQYF.

This clone was counted at least ten times. Read coverage stops 3 residues before the CDR3 terminus; the germline J gene supplies the remainder. This sequence joins TRBV19 and TRBJ2-1; TRBD2 matches 15 bases. With V trimmed by 7 bases and J by 9 bases, 7 bases remained unmatched. Germline-derived CDR1 and CDR2 are LNHDA and SQIVND (reference sequence). This CDR3 has 15 residues. CDR3 DNA, as far as it was read: TGTGCCAGTAAAACAGGACTAGCGGGAGGGGGTGAG. It encodes CASKTGLAGGGE. The CDR3, in full, reads CASKTGLAGGGEQFF.

This clone was recorded at least ten times. Sequencing ends 3 residues short of the CDR3 end; the germline J gene provides the rest. V and J are TRBV18 and TRBJ2-7; D not certain. The germline gives CDR1 KGHSH, CDR2 LQKENI. There are 12 residues in the CDR3. Trimming pared 5 bases from V and 6 bases from J, leaving 11 bases between. CDR3 amino acids: CASSSTAFEQYF. The CDR3 DNA, read in part, is TGTGCCAGCTCATCCACAGCTTTCGAG.

This clone appeared many times. The CDR3 end falls 3 residues outside the read, so it is completed with the germline J gene. This chain connects TRBV19 to TRBJ1-2; D remains unclear. The germline V and J ends were trimmed by 2 bases and 2 bases, with 9 bases remaining between them. The CDR3 spans 14 residues. Germline V gene data show CDR1 as LNHDA and CDR2 as SQIVND (reference sequence). The part of the CDR3 DNA that was read is TGTGCCAGTAGTATAAGCGCCGCGAACTATGGC. It translates to CASSISAANYG. The CDR3, in full, reads CASSISAANYGYTF.

This clone came up many times. The read stops 3 residues short of the end of the CDR3; the missing end is completed from the germline J gene. The J gene is TRBJ2-1, the V gene TRBV7-8, with D perhaps matching TRBD1 (6 bases). Trimming stripped 2 bases from V and 6 bases from J, with 20 bases between. CDR3 length equals 17 residues. The germline CDR1 and CDR2 sequences are SGHVS and FQNEAQ. This chain's CDR3 is CASSLRLGQTGTNEQFF. CDR3 DNA, as far as it was read: TGTGCCAGCAGCTTACGGTTAGGACAAACAGGGACCAATGAG.

Details on this clone: The read finishes 3 residues shy of the CDR3 end, and the germline J gene is used to complete it. This rearrangement joins TRBV19 to TRBJ1-5; 7 bases are a match to TRBD1. Trimming took 1 base from V and 1 from J; bases not matched to a gene: 7. The length of the CDR3 is 17 residues. Germline values: CDR1 LNHDA, CDR2 SQIVND (reference sequence). The covered CDR3 bases are TGTGCCAGTAGTATAGGAGGGGAGGGGGCAAGCAATCAGCCC. Encoded protein: CASSIGGEGASNQP. The full-length CDR3 reads as CASSIGGEGASNQPQHF.

This clone came up many times. With the read ending 3 residues before the CDR3 end, the germline J gene is used to fill in that end. The chain carries TRBV24-1 and TRBJ2-3, with 14 bases aligning to TRBD2. The germline CDR1 and CDR2 sequences are KGHDR and SFDVKD. J was trimmed by 5 bases and V by 4 bases; bases with no gene match: 4. This CDR3 is built from 16 residues. The chain's CDR3 is CATSDPGLAGGDTQYF. The DNA read from the CDR3 is TGTGCCACCAGTGACCCAGGACTAGCGGGAGGAGATACG.

This clone appeared many times. The CDR3 extends 3 residues past the end of the read, so its final part is completed from the germline J gene. The V and J genes are TRBV7-2 and TRBJ2-1; D not resolved. With 5 bases removed from V and 4 bases from J, the gap between germline ends came to 12 bases. Per germline, CDR1 SGHTA and CDR2 FQGNSA. The CDR3 totals 14 residues. CDR3 residues: CASSPLGVYNEQFF. The CDR3 bases that were read are TGTGCCAGCAGCCCCCTGGGCGTGTACAATGAG.

Ten or more counts support this clone. Sequencing ends 3 residues short of the CDR3 end; the germline J gene provides the rest. The chain recombines TRBV5-1 with TRBJ1-2; 12 bases are a match to TRBD1. V shed 1 base, J shed 6 bases, and the junction held 10 bases outside the gene matches. The CDR3 runs to 17 residues. The germline gives CDR1 SGHRS, CDR2 YFSETQ. CDR3 in amino acids: CASSLFLGQGAVHGYTF. CDR3 DNA, as far as it was read: TGCGCCAGCAGCTTGTTTCTGGGACAGGGGGCTGTCCATGGC. The variable domain in full, with the rest retrieved from reference TRBV5-1 and TRBJ1-2, is KAGVTQTPRYLIKTRGQQVTLSCSPISGHRSVSWYQQTPGQGLQFLFEYFSETQRNKGNFPGRFSGRQFSNSRSEMNVSTLELGDSALYLCASSLFLGQGAVHGYTFGSGTRLTVV.

This clone was counted ten times or more. The read halts 3 residues ahead of the CDR3 end, with the missing end drawn from the germline J gene. This chain joins TRBV23-1 and TRBJ2-2; the D gene is possibly TRBD1 (6 bases). TRBV23-1 is known as an ORF, though its function is uncertain. V lost 8 bases, J lost 6 bases, and 19 bases lay in between. This CDR3 comprises 15 residues. CDR3 in amino acids: CASRRGKCRAGELFF. The sequenced CDR3 bases are TGCGCCAGCCGCAGGGGAAAGTGTAGGGCCGGGGAG.

In its sample, this clone was seen many times. CDR3: CAWSYRDGYTF. CDR3 bases read: TGTGCCTGGAGTTACAGAGATGGC. This chain links TRBV30 with TRBJ1-2; no firm D call. The read gets to within 3 residues of the CDR3 end, and the germline J gene fills in the rest. The CDR3 contains 11 residues. From germline, CDR1 is GTSNPN and CDR2 SVGIG (reference sequence). Trimming stripped 2 bases from V and 6 bases from J, with 7 bases between.

This clone was detected many times. The read comes to an end 3 residues before the CDR3 does, leaving the germline J gene to fill in the end. This sequence joins TRBV10-3 and TRBJ2-2; 9 positions match TRBD2. The germline V gene has CDR1 ENHRY and CDR2 SYGVKD. V lost 6 bases and J lost 0; bases outside the gene matches: 5. The CDR3 loop spans 16 amino acids. The covered CDR3 bases are TGTGCCATCAGGCCTAGCGGGACCGCGAACACCGGGGAG. As protein: CAIRPSGTANTGE. The full CDR3 protein is CAIRPSGTANTGELFF.

This clone was counted ten times or more. The read comes to an end 3 residues before the CDR3 does, leaving the germline J gene to fill in the end. The chain has TRBV29-1 and TRBJ2-7; 10 bases map to TRBD1. The CDR3 spans 16 residues. V was pared by 0 bases and J by 4 bases, with 9 bases of the junction left unmatched. The germline gives CDR1 SQVTM, CDR2 ANQGSEA. The DNA read from the CDR3 is TGCAGCGTTGAAGATGGTGGTGGGACAGGGGTTTACGAG. Protein sequence: CSVEDGGGTGVYE. In full, the CDR3 reads CSVEDGGGTGVYEQYF.

Of note for this clone: The DNA ends 3 residues before the CDR3 does, and the rest of the CDR3 is filled in from the germline J gene. This chain joins TRBV5-1 and TRBJ2-3, with 8 bases fitting TRBD1. Germline-derived CDR1 and CDR2 are SGHRS and YFSETQ. The CDR3 spans 16 residues. This chain's CDR3 is CASSFLVGQGQETQYF. The sequenced CDR3 bases are TGCGCCAGCAGCTTTTTGGTAGGACAGGGACAAGAGACG.

This clone was counted a few times. The read ends 3 residues before the CDR3 terminus; that terminus is restored from the germline J gene. The rearrangement joins TRBV20-1 to TRBJ1-1, with D unresolved. This CDR3 is built from 13 residues. V gave up 6 bases and J gave up 0 bases, with 11 bases separating them. The germline CDR1 and CDR2 sequences are DFQATT and SNEGSKA (reference sequence). The CDR3 spells CSAYLGLNTEAFF. The CDR3 bases that were read are TGCAGTGCCTACCTAGGCCTGAACACTGAA.

This clone was seen repeatedly, ten times or more. The sequenced fragment ends 3 residues before the CDR3 boundary, so the rest is inferred from the germline J gene. The rearrangement uses TRBV29-1 and TRBJ2-1, with TRBD2 matching over 10 bases. The CDR3 sequence is 13 residues long. V shed 7 bases and J 4 bases; nucleotides not matched to a gene: 4. Germline V CDR1 and CDR2: SQVTM, ANQGSEA. CDR3 DNA (partial): TGCAGCGCTCCTAGCGGGAGTTACAATGAG. Residues: CSAPSGSYNE. The whole CDR3 region reads CSAPSGSYNEQFF.

This clone showed up many times. Coverage ceases 3 residues before the CDR3 finishes, and the germline J gene fills in the end. The rearrangement links TRBV7-3 to TRBJ1-1, with a possible D match to TRBD1 (5 bases). The length of the CDR3 is 14 residues. Germline CDR1 reads SGHTA; CDR2 reads FQGTGA. V shed 3 bases and J shed 3 bases, with 11 bases lying between them. The CDR3 bases that were read are TGTGCCAGCAGCTTGGGGGGTGCCGACACTGAA. Encoded protein: CASSLGGADTE. The full-length CDR3 reads as CASSLGGADTEAFF.

Ten or more counts support this clone. The read ends 3 residues early relative to the CDR3; the germline J gene fills the gap. This chain links TRBV2 with TRBJ2-7; D is perhaps TRBD1 (6 bases). Deletions cut 6 bases from V and 2 bases from J, with 17 bases between. Germline CDR1 SNHLY, CDR2 FYNNEI. CDR3 length: 15 residues. CDR3 DNA, as far as it was read: TGTGCCAGCAGGATCCCGGGACAACAACCCTACGAG. Translation gives CASRIPGQQPYE. The CDR3 in full is CASRIPGQQPYEQYF.

This clone was detected many times. The CDR3 end is not reached by the read, which stops 3 residues before it; the germline J gene fills it in. J is TRBJ2-4 and V is TRBV4-2; D is possibly TRBD2 (5 bases). V gave up 0 bases and J gave up 0 bases, with 6 bases separating them. Germline assignment: CDR1 LGHNA and CDR2 YNFKEQ. The CDR3 consists of 15 residues. The CDR3 DNA, read in part, is TGTGCCAGCAGCCAAGAAGCGGTAGCCAAAAACATT. Translated, it gives CASSQEAVAKNI. The whole CDR3 sequence reads CASSQEAVAKNIQYF.

At least ten counts were recorded for this clone. The CDR3 end is not reached by the read, which stops 3 residues before it; the germline J gene fills it in. The gene calls are TRBV6-1 and TRBJ2-7; 9 nucleotides align to TRBD2. The J segment lost 3 bases and the V segment lost 0 bases, leaving 9 bases of the junction unmatched. CDR1 is MNHNS and CDR2 is SASEGT in the germline V gene. CDR3 length: 17 amino acids. CDR3 bases read: TGTGCCAGCAGTGAAGCGATCGGCGGGAGGGCCGGCTACGAG. This codes for CASSEAIGGRAGYE. The complete CDR3 protein is CASSEAIGGRAGYEQYF.

This clone has ten or more counts. The sequenced fragment ends 3 residues before the CDR3 boundary, so the rest is inferred from the germline J gene. This chain joins TRBV19 and TRBJ2-1; 8 positions match TRBD2. The CDR3 has 19 amino acids. Germline values: CDR1 LNHDA, CDR2 SQIVND (reference sequence). Germline trimming cut 1 base from V and 9 bases from J; bases unmatched to any gene: 20. CDR3 DNA (partial): TGTGCCAGTAGTATAGCTACGAAGCTGGGGACTAGTGGGAACGGTGAG. Encoded protein: CASSIATKLGTSGNGE. In full, the CDR3 is CASSIATKLGTSGNGEQFF.

This clone was recorded many times. The read halts 3 residues ahead of the CDR3 end, with the missing end drawn from the germline J gene. This chain joins TRBV2 and TRBJ2-7; 8 bases fit TRBD2. V trimming: 5 bases; J trimming: 0 bases; junction bases outside the gene matches: 12. Looked up from germline, CDR1 is SNHLY and CDR2 is FYNNEI. The CDR3 runs 17 residues. The CDR3 bases that were read are TGTGCCAGCAGTTCCCATCGAGCGGGAGACTTCTCCTACGAG. Its translation: CASSSHRAGDFSYE. The full CDR3 protein is CASSSHRAGDFSYEQYF.